This entry lists 15 T cell receptor beta chains sequenced from one sample in a study of OX40 agonist ivuxolimab in advanced cancers. Profiled with immunoSEQ multiplex PCR; TCRdb holds only in-frame clones, not every one. The sample records about 100,000 clones, 94% being singletons. This specimen was CD4+ or CD8+ T cells sorted from blood, taken in a trial of the OX40 agonist ivuxolimab. These receptors came from an adult with an advanced solid tumor such as melanoma, head and neck, liver or kidney cancer.

This chain uses TRBV4-3 with TRBJ2-3; TRBD2 matches 8 bases. With V trimmed by 5 bases and J by 3 bases, 4 bases remained unmatched. Looked up from germline, CDR1 is LGHNA and CDR2 is YSLEER. This CDR3 is 14 amino acids long. CDR3 protein: CASSVSSGTDTQYF. For the CDR3, the DNA is TGCGCCAGCAGCGTCTCTAGCGGGACAGATACGCAGTATTTT.

The chain couples TRBV9 to TRBJ1-1; possibly TRBD1 for D (5 bases). The CDR3 is 16 residues long. Germline CDR1 SGDLS, CDR2 YYNGEE. V lost 5 bases and J lost 5, with 22 bases in between. CDR3 coding DNA: TGTGCCAGCAGTGCAGGTAGTGGGGCTCTTGGGACTGAAGCTTTCTTT. This translates into CASSAGSGALGTEAFF.

The chain employs TRBV6-6 and TRBJ2-7, with TRBD2 identical over 9 bases. CDR1 and CDR2 (germline): MNHNY, SVGAGI (reference sequence). The CDR3 is 11 amino acids. Losses at the gene ends were 7 bases for V and 9 bases for J; bases not matched to a gene: 4. DNA for the CDR3: TGTGCCAGCACTAGCGGGAACCGGCAGTACTTC. Protein: CASTSGNRQYF.

V is TRBV5-4 and J is TRBJ1-1; tentatively, D is TRBD1 (6 bases). With 0 bases removed from V and 4 bases from J, the gap between germline ends came to 13 bases. The germline CDR1 and CDR2 sequences are SGHNT and YYREEE (reference sequence). This CDR3 contains 15 residues. Here the CDR3 reads CASSLGGTGSTEAFF. CDR3 coding DNA: TGTGCCAGCAGCTTGGGGGGCACAGGGAGCACTGAAGCTTTCTTT.

Concerning this clone itself: The sample carries other DNA sequences with the same CDR3. The chain carries TRBV20-1 and TRBJ2-1; D call uncertain. Trimming removed 6 bases from V and 6 bases from J, with 9 bases in between. Germline V gene lookup returns CDR1 DFQATT and CDR2 SNEGSKA (reference sequence). The CDR3 runs 11 residues. The CDR3 sequence: CSASLGNEQFF. The CDR3 DNA reads TGCAGTGCCTCTCTGGGCAATGAGCAGTTCTTC.

The V gene is TRBV7-2, the J gene TRBJ2-7; 8 bases fit TRBD1. Germline V lookup: CDR1 SGHTA, CDR2 FQGNSA. V shed 5 bases and J 6 bases; nucleotides not matched to a gene: 12. This CDR3 region has 15 residues. CDR3 coding DNA: TGTGCCAGCAGCCTAGGGGACAGGCCGTTGAGCGAGCAGTACTTC. Its translation is CASSLGDRPLSEQYF.

The chain has TRBV18 and TRBJ1-1; 8 bases line up with TRBD1. V lost 1 base, J lost 10 bases, and 11 bases stayed unmatched. This CDR3 spans 15 amino acids. CDR1 and CDR2 from the germline V gene are KGHSH and LQKENI. In nucleotides, the CDR3 is TGTGCCAGCTCACCACGCGGGGGCGAAGACAGGGGAGCTTTCTTT. Translated: CASSPRGGEDRGAFF.

The rearrangement uses TRBV5-4 and TRBJ2-2, with D maybe TRBD1 (5 bases). V gave up 4 bases and J gave up 3 bases, with 10 bases separating them. Germline V gene data show CDR1 as SGHNT and CDR2 as YYREEE (reference sequence). This CDR3 has 14 amino acids. In DNA form, the CDR3 reads TGTGCCAGCAGCAGCGAACAGGACACCGGGGAGCTGTTTTTT. Amino acids: CASSSEQDTGELFF.

V usage is TRBV19 and J usage is TRBJ1-2, with TRBD1 as a possible D gene (5 bases). The CDR3 runs 14 residues. Between the trimmed V and J ends, which lost 0 bases and 8 bases, there was a span of 13 bases. Per germline, CDR1 LNHDA and CDR2 SQIVND (reference sequence). As DNA, the CDR3 is TGTGCCAGTAGTATAGATAAGGCAGGGAGCGGCTACACCTTC. As protein: CASSIDKAGSGYTF. Together with reference TRBV19 and TRBJ1-2, the CDR3 gives the full variable domain: DGGITQSPKYLFRKEGQNVTLSCEQNLNHDAMYWYRQDPGQGLRLIYYSQIVNDFQKGDIAEGYSVSREKKESFPLTVTSAQKNPTAFYLCASSIDKAGSGYTFGSGTRLTVV.

The chain has TRBV6-5 and TRBJ1-2; 7 bases align to TRBD1. This CDR3 spans 14 amino acids. J gave up 8 bases and V 7 bases, and 13 bases lay outside the gene matches. Germline CDR1 is MNHEY and CDR2 is SVGAGI. The chain's CDR3 is CASTTIQGIKGYTF. The DNA for the CDR3 is TGTGCCAGCACCACAATACAGGGGATTAAGGGCTACACCTTC.

J is TRBJ2-1 and V is TRBV7-2; TRBD1 matches at 9 bases. The CDR3 totals 14 residues. The J segment lost 4 bases and the V segment lost 7 bases, leaving 5 bases of the junction unmatched. The germline CDR1 and CDR2 sequences are SGHTA and FQGNSA. CDR3 sequence (DNA): TGTGCCAGCAACGACAGGGGGTCGTACAATGAGCAGTTCTTC. It specifies CASNDRGSYNEQFF.

The V gene is TRBV6-5, the J gene TRBJ2-7; 11 bases match TRBD2. CDR3 size: 12 residues. The J segment lost 12 bases and the V segment lost 0 bases, leaving 1 base of the junction unmatched. Germline loops: CDR1 MNHEY, CDR2 SVGAGI. The CDR3 coding sequence is TGTGCCAGCAGTTACTCGACTAGCGGGGCGTACTTC. It is translated as CASSYSTSGAYF.

V usage is TRBV29-1 and J usage is TRBJ2-3; 11 nucleotides line up with TRBD1. The J segment lost 3 bases and the V segment lost 7 bases, leaving 9 bases of the junction unmatched. Germline V gives CDR1 SQVTM, CDR2 ANQGSEA. This CDR3 comprises 15 residues. The CDR3 bases are TGCAGCGCACGGACAGGGGGCGCCCGGACAGATACGCAGTATTTT. Amino acid sequence: CSARTGGARTDTQYF.

This clone was counted a few times. This chain uses TRBV6-4 with TRBJ2-2; 10 nucleotides line up with TRBD1. The CDR3 has 16 amino acids. Per the germline V gene, CDR1 is MRHNA and CDR2 is SNTAGT. J lost 7 bases, V lost 1 base, and 6 bases had no gene match. CDR3 DNA sequence: TGTGCCAGCAGTGACTTGGACAGGGGGAGTATCGGGGAGCTGTTTTTT. Translating gives CASSDLDRGSIGELFF.

This chain joins TRBV6-5 and TRBJ2-7, with unresolved D. Germline CDR1 reads MNHEY; CDR2 reads SVGAGI. This CDR3 contains 14 residues. Trimming stripped 0 bases from V and 0 bases from J, with 6 bases between. CDR3: CASSYSRTSYEQYF. In DNA form, the CDR3 reads TGTGCCAGCAGTTACTCGAGGACCTCCTACGAGCAGTACTTC.